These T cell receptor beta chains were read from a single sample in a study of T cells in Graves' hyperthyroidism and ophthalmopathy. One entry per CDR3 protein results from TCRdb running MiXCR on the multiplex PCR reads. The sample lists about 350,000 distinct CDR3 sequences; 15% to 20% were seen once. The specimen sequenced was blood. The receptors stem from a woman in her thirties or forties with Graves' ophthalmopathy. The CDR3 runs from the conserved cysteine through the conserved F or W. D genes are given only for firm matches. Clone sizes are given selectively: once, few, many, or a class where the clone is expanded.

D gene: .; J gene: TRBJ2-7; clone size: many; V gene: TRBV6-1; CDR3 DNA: TGTGCCAGCAGAGCCCCCGACAGGCCCAGTTACGAGCAGTACTTC; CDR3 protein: CASRAPDRPSYEQYF
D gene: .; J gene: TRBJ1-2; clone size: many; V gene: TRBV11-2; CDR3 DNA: TGTGCCAGCAGCCCCACCCCCACGGGGTCCTATGGCTACACCTTC; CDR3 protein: CASSPTPTGSYGYTF
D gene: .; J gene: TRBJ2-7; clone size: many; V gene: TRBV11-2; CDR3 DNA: TGTGCCAGCAGCCCAGGGGCTAGCGGCTCCTACGAGCAGTACTTC; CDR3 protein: CASSPGASGSYEQYF
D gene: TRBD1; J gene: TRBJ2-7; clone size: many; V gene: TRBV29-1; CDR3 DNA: TGCAGCGCATCACAGGGGTCTCCTCCCGAGCAGTACTTC; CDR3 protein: CSASQGSPPEQYF
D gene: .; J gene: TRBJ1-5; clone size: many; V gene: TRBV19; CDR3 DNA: TGTGCCAGTAGTTCCGAGGGGTTTGGGCCCCAGCATTTT; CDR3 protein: CASSSEGFGPQHF
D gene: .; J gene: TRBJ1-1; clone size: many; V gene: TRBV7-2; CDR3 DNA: TGTGCCAGCAGCCTATACCATCGGAACACTGAAGCTTTCTTT; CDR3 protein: CASSLYHRNTEAFF
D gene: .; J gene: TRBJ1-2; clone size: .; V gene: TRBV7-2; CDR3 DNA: TGTGCCAGCAGCTCCCTAGGGTTTGGCTACACCTTC; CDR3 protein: CASSSLGFGYTF
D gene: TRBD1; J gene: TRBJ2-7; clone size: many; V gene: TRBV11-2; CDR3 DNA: TGTGCCAGCAGCACCAACAGGGGTGCCGAGCAGTACTTC; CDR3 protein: CASSTNRGAEQYF
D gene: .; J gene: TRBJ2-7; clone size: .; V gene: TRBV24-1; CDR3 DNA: TGTGCCAGCAGTGGAGGCGGCGAGCAGTGCTTC; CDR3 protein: CASSGGGEQCF
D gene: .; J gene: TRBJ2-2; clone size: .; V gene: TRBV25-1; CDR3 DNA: TGTGCCAGCAGTGCTAGCGGCAGGGGGACCGGGGAGCTGTTTTTT; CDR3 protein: CASSASGRGTGELFF
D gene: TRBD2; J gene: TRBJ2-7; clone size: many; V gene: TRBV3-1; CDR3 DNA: TGTGCCAGCAGCCAGGTGCGAGCGGGAGGGTACGAGCAGTACTTC; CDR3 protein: CASSQVRAGGYEQYF
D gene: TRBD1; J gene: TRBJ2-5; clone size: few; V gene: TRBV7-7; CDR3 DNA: TGTGCTAGCAGCGCAGGACAGGTGTTGAAGCCTCAAGAGACCCAGTACTTC; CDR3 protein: CASSAGQVLKPQETQYF
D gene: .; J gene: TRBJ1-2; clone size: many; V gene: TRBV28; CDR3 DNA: TGTGCCAGCAAGGTCTTCCGCAGGGTTGATGGCTACACCTTC; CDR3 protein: CASKVFRRVDGYTF
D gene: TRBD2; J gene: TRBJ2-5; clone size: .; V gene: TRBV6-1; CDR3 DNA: TGTGCCAGCAGACCCCGGAGTAGCGGGGGGCGTGAGACCCAGTACTTC; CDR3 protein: CASRPRSSGGRETQYF
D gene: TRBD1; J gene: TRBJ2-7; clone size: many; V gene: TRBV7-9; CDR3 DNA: TGTGCCAGCCTGGGACAGGGGGCGGGGGAGCAGTACTTC; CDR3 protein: CASLGQGAGEQYF
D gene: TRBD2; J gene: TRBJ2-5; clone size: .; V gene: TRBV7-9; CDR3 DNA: TGTGCCAGCAGCACTAGCGGGCCGAAAGAGACCCAGTACTTC; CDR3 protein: CASSTSGPKETQYF
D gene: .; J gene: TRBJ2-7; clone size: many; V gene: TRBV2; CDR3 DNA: TGTGCCAGCGCGACTAGGGCCTACGAGCAGTACTTC; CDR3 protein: CASATRAYEQYF
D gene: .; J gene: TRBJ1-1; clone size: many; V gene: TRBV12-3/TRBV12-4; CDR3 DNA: TGTGCCAGCAGCCGGAGGTTGGGGCAGCCCGGGGAAGCTTTCTTT; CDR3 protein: CASSRRLGQPGEAFF
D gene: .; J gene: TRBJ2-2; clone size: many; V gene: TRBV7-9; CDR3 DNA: TGTGCCAGCAGCTGGGAGGTGAACACCGGGGAGCTGTTTTTT; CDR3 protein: CASSWEVNTGELFF
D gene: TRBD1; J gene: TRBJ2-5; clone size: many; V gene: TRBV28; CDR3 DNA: TGTGCCAGCAGATTGGGACAGGGGGCGCTTGAGACCCAGTACTTC; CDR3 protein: CASRLGQGALETQYF